The entry below describes one T cell receptor beta chain. What it binds is not known. The V segment lost 4 bases and the J segment 7 bases; nucleotides outside the gene matches: 13. CDR1 and CDR2 from the germline V gene are SNHLY and FYNNEI. The CDR3 has 18 residues. This sample stems from a study of shared clonotypes between healthy human individuals. Study summary: CD8 memory received one plate per donor, CD8 naive two, CD4 memory three and CD4 naive three. General observations from the study: Four donors held roughly 5% of naive CD4 clonotypes in common.

The method was immunoSEQ multiplex PCR; TCRdb's version includes in-frame clones alone and lacks a portion of them. The sample consists of hundreds of thousands of clones, almost 95% of them appearing once. CD45RO-negative CD8 cells positively selected for CCR7 made up the naive population, which excluded terminally differentiated effector memory CD45RA+ cells. The chain is built from TRBV2 and TRBJ2-2; 12 nucleotides match TRBD1. This clonotype originated in a man aged 25-40 years in good health. The specimen sequenced was naive CD8+ T cells sorted from blood. In DNA form, the CDR3 reads TGTGCCAGCAGTGGGTCCTTCGGGACAGGGGGCCGTAGCGGGGAGCTGTTTTTT. Its protein product is CASSGSFGTGGRSGELFF.